A single sample is the source of the 29 T cell receptor beta chains below, sequenced in a study of cytotoxic CD8 clonotypes in ibrutinib-treated CLL. Profiling relied on immunoSEQ multiplex PCR, and the TCRdb table lists in-frame clones only, not all of them. The sample holds about 140,000 clones, more than 75% seen once. The sample in question was PBMCs, obtained after 36 months of ibrutinib treatment. The receptors were sampled from a human donor with chronic lymphocytic leukemia.

The gene calls are TRBV15 and TRBJ2-1; 14 positions agree with TRBD2. Germline loops: CDR1 LNHNV, CDR2 YYDKDF (reference sequence). The CDR3 extends over 20 amino acids. Trimming took 1 base from V and 0 from J; bases not matched to a gene: 8. CDR3 bases: TGTGCCACCAGCAGAGGACTAGCGGGGGGGCACCCTAGCTCCTACAATGAGCAGTTCTTC. Translated: CATSRGLAGGHPSSYNEQFF.

J is TRBJ2-1 and V is TRBV5-1; 7 bases match TRBD1. Germline V gene sequence: CDR1 SGHRS, CDR2 YFSETQ. J was trimmed by 7 bases and V by 4 bases; bases with no gene match: 8. The CDR3 runs 14 residues. CDR3 sequence (DNA): TGCGCCAGCAGCCCCGGGACAGAGGGTAATGAGCAGTTCTTC. Translated, it gives CASSPGTEGNEQFF.

The genes are TRBV5-1 and TRBJ2-1; 8 bases agree with TRBD1. The CDR3 covers 15 residues. After removal of 4 bases from V and 2 bases from J, the junction contained 5 bases not matched to a gene. CDR1 and CDR2 (germline): SGHRS, YFSETQ. This chain's CDR3 is CASSGGQGTYNEQFF. Written as DNA, the CDR3 is TGCGCCAGCAGCGGTGGACAGGGCACCTACAATGAGCAGTTCTTC.

The chain links TRBV18 to TRBJ2-7, with 7 bases lining up with TRBD1. The germline V gene has CDR1 KGHSH and CDR2 LQKENI. The CDR3 loop spans 14 amino acids. V trimming: 4 bases; J trimming: 2 bases; junction bases outside the gene matches: 5. The CDR3 loop is CASSRDRFTYEQYF. DNA of the CDR3: TGTGCCAGCTCACGGGACAGATTCACCTACGAGCAGTACTTC. Drawing the rest from reference TRBV18 and TRBJ2-7, the complete variable domain is NAGVMQNPRHLVRRRGQEARLRCSPMKGHSHVYWYRQLPEEGLKFMVYLQKENIIDESGMPKERFSAEFPKEGPSILRIQQVVRGDSAAYFCASSRDRFTYEQYFGPGTRLTVT.

The J gene is TRBJ1-1, the V gene TRBV5-6; possible D gene TRBD1, 6 bases. CDR1 and CDR2 (germline): SGHDT, YYEEEE. V was cut by 2 bases and J by 3 bases, with 11 bases left in between. CDR3 size: 14 residues. CDR3 bases: TGTGCCAGCAGCTTAGGGGGGCTGGACACTGAAGCTTTCTTT. Its protein product is CASSLGGLDTEAFF.

J is TRBJ1-4 and V is TRBV18; 8 nucleotides agree with TRBD1. The CDR3 extends over 13 amino acids. J gave up 10 bases and V 6 bases, and 7 bases lay outside the gene matches. Germline CDR1 and CDR2: KGHSH and LQKENI. CDR3 coding DNA: TGTGCCAGCTCCCCTACGGACAGGGCAAAACTGTTTTTT. Translated, it gives CASSPTDRAKLFF.

The chain employs TRBV30 and TRBJ1-5; 7 bases line up with TRBD1. V lost 3 bases to trimming and J lost 6 bases; unmatched junction nucleotides: 5. This CDR3 comprises 13 residues. Germline V lookup: CDR1 GTSNPN, CDR2 SVGIG (reference sequence). For the CDR3, the DNA is TGTGCCTGGAGCCTGACAGGGAGTCAGCCCCAGCATTTT. Translated: CAWSLTGSQPQHF.

The chain is built from TRBV7-9 and TRBJ2-3; TRBD2 is a possible D gene (6 bases). Trimming removed 5 bases at V and 3 bases at J, with 18 bases between. Germline loops: CDR1 SEHNR, CDR2 FQNEAQ (reference sequence). This CDR3 has 16 amino acids. The CDR3 sequence is CASSLLRDLDTDTQYF. The CDR3 coding sequence is TGTGCCAGCAGCCTCCTCCGGGACTTGGATACAGATACGCAGTATTTT.

V gene TRBV4-1 combines with J gene TRBJ2-3, with D possibly being TRBD1 (5 bases). The CDR3 length is 14 residues. V was pared by 1 base and J by 2 bases, with 7 bases between. Germline loops: CDR1 MGHRA, CDR2 YSYEKL. The CDR3 loop is CASSQVDNTDTQYF. The CDR3 bases are TGCGCCAGCAGCCAAGTGGACAACACAGATACGCAGTATTTT.

The rearrangement links TRBV7-2 to TRBJ2-5, with D perhaps given as TRBD1 or TRBD2 (6 bases each). In germline, CDR1 is SGHTA, CDR2 FQGNSA. The germline V and J ends were trimmed by 2 bases and 5 bases, with 15 bases remaining between them. The CDR3 has 15 amino acids. CDR3 residues: CASSLRGGREETQYF. CDR3 nucleotides: TGTGCCAGCAGCTTAAGAGGGGGGCGCGAGGAGACCCAGTACTTC.

The V call is TRBV27, the J call TRBJ1-2, with TRBD1 matching over 7 bases. V shed 8 bases, J shed 0 bases, and the junction held 3 bases outside the gene matches. Per the germline V gene, CDR1 is MNHEY and CDR2 is SMNVEV (reference sequence). The CDR3 has 13 residues. Written as DNA, the CDR3 is TGTGCCAGCGGGACAGTCGCTAACTATGGCTACACCTTC. Amino acids: CASGTVANYGYTF.

The V gene is TRBV7-2, the J gene TRBJ2-5, with D perhaps TRBD2 (6 bases). The germline gives CDR1 SGHTA, CDR2 FQGNSA. V lost 4 bases and J 2 bases, leaving 14 bases between the germline ends. This CDR3 contains 15 residues. The CDR3 sequence is CASSWMGLGQETQYF. In DNA, the CDR3 is TGTGCCAGCAGCTGGATGGGACTCGGACAAGAGACCCAGTACTTC. Based on the CDR3 plus reference TRBV7-2 and TRBJ2-5, the full variable domain is GAGVSQSPSNKVTEKGKDVELRCDPISGHTALYWYRQSLGQGLEFLIYFQGNSAPDKSGLPSDRFSAERTGGSVSTLTIQRTQQEDSAVYLCASSWMGLGQETQYFGPGTRLLVL.

This clone appeared once. The chain joins TRBV2 to TRBJ2-1, with TRBD2 as a possible D gene (6 bases). The germline V gene encodes CDR1 SNHLY and CDR2 FYNNEI. With 6 bases removed from V and 0 bases from J, the gap between germline ends came to 15 bases. This CDR3 comprises 16 residues. CDR3 protein: CASRPIVGGSYNEQFF. DNA for the CDR3: TGTGCCAGCAGACCGATCGTGGGAGGCTCCTACAATGAGCAGTTCTTC.

The chain has TRBV4-1 and TRBJ2-5; either TRBD1 or TRBD2 may supply D (6 bases each). Germline CDR1 MGHRA, CDR2 YSYEKL. This CDR3 has 19 amino acids. Trimming pared 4 bases from V and 4 bases from J, leaving 28 bases between. The CDR3 coding sequence is TGCGCCAGCAGCCCCCCCCTAATTAAAAAGGGGGGTCTGTCAGAGACCCAGTACTTC. Amino acid sequence: CASSPPLIKKGGLSETQYF.

The rearrangement uses TRBV5-4 and TRBJ2-2, with D hard to call. This CDR3 spans 15 amino acids. Trimming stripped 0 bases from V and 2 bases from J, with 8 bases between. Looked up from germline, CDR1 is SGHNT and CDR2 is YYREEE (reference sequence). The CDR3 spells CASSLAGVNTGELFF. The DNA for the CDR3 is TGTGCCAGCAGCTTGGCCGGCGTTAACACCGGGGAGCTGTTTTTT. The variable domain in full, completed from reference TRBV5-4 and TRBJ2-2, reads ETGVTQSPTHLIKTRGQQVTLRCSSQSGHNTVSWYQQALGQGPQFIFQYYREEENGRGNFPPRFSGLQFPNYSSELNVNALELDDSALYLCASSLAGVNTGELFFGEGSRLTVL.

This clone was seen a single time. This chain links TRBV7-8 with TRBJ2-1, with TRBD2 matching over 7 bases. Losses at the gene ends were 1 base for V and 2 bases for J; bases not matched to a gene: 8. The CDR3 loop spans 17 amino acids. CDR1 SGHVS and CDR2 FQNEAQ come from the germline V gene. CDR3: CASSLDIQGGPYNEQFF. CDR3 coding DNA: TGTGCCAGCAGCTTAGACATCCAGGGAGGGCCCTACAATGAGCAGTTCTTC.

The V and J genes are TRBV4-1 and TRBJ1-6, with 7 bases matching TRBD1. Germline V gene sequence: CDR1 MGHRA, CDR2 YSYEKL. V was pared by 0 bases and J by 8 bases, with 10 bases of the junction left unmatched. CDR3 length: 17 amino acids. Here the CDR3 reads CASSQDPTGVRYSPLHF. DNA of the CDR3: TGCGCCAGCAGCCAAGATCCCACAGGGGTTCGATATTCACCCCTCCACTTT.

This clone was picked up a small number of times. The rearrangement uses TRBV4-1 and TRBJ2-4; D is uncertain. CDR1 is MGHRA and CDR2 is YSYEKL in the germline V gene. CDR3 size: 14 residues. Between the trimmed V and J ends, which lost 1 base and 3 bases, there was a span of 7 bases. CDR3 residues: CASSQGQGKNIQYF. In DNA, the CDR3 is TGCGCCAGCAGCCAAGGCCAAGGCAAAAACATTCAGTACTTC.

J is TRBJ1-1 and V is TRBV6-1; 7 bases fit TRBD1. CDR1 and CDR2 from the germline V gene are MNHNS and SASEGT. This CDR3 has 14 residues. V lost 0 bases, J lost 9 bases, and 7 bases stayed unmatched. The CDR3 DNA reads TGTGCCAGCAGTGAAGCCTTGGGGGACAGCAAAGCTTTCTTT. As protein: CASSEALGDSKAFF.

Written as DNA, the CDR3 is TGTGCCAGCAGCGTAGTTCCCGGGACTAGCGGGAGGGGCGCCGACGAGCAGTACTTC. It is translated as CASSVVPGTSGRGADEQYF. J is TRBJ2-7 and V is TRBV9; 16 nucleotides agree with TRBD2. CDR1 SGDLS and CDR2 YYNGEE come from the germline V gene. CDR3 length: 19 residues. The V gene end was trimmed by 0 bases and the J gene end by 5 bases; junction bases not matched to a gene: 11.

V gene TRBV5-1 combines with J gene TRBJ1-4; 7 bases are shared with TRBD1. The CDR3 has 16 amino acids. V shed 0 bases, J shed 5 bases, and the junction held 7 bases outside the gene matches. Germline V lookup: CDR1 SGHRS, CDR2 YFSETQ. The CDR3 region is CASSLGGQLRNEKLFF. The CDR3 nucleotides read TGCGCCAGCAGCTTGGGGGGACAGCTAAGAAATGAAAAACTGTTTTTT.

CDR3 amino acids: CASSPPTSGRLNTQYF. The DNA for the CDR3 is TGTGCCAGCAGTCCGCCGACTAGCGGGAGGTTGAATACGCAGTATTTT. The chain carries TRBV2 and TRBJ2-3; TRBD2 aligns across 13 bases. CDR3 size: 16 residues. Losses at the gene ends were 5 bases for V and 7 bases for J; bases not matched to a gene: 9. Germline lookup yields CDR1 SNHLY and CDR2 FYNNEI.

This sequence joins TRBV27 and TRBJ2-6; D not resolved. Germline V gene lookup returns CDR1 MNHEY and CDR2 SMNVEV (reference sequence). V lost 6 bases, J lost 1 base, and 10 bases lay in between. This CDR3 has 15 residues. The CDR3 nucleotides are TGTGCCAGCAGCCCTACACTATCTGGGGCCAACGTCCTGACTTTC. It yields the protein CASSPTLSGANVLTF. Complete variable domain (other parts from reference TRBV27 and TRBJ2-6): EAQVTQNPRYLITVTGKKLTVTCSQNMNHEYMSWYRQDPGLGLRQIYYSMNVEVTDKGDVPEGYKVSRKEKRNFPLILESPSPNQTSLYFCASSPTLSGANVLTFGAGSRLTVL.

This clone was detected ten times or more. V and J are TRBV5-6 and TRBJ1-5; D gene unclear. From germline, CDR1 is SGHDT and CDR2 YYEEEE. V gave up 4 bases and J gave up 2 bases, with 10 bases separating them. The CDR3 has 14 amino acids. This chain's CDR3 is CASSPFVGNQPQHF. CDR3 nucleotides: TGTGCCAGCAGCCCGTTTGTTGGCAATCAGCCCCAGCATTTT. Complete variable domain (other parts from reference TRBV5-6 and TRBJ1-5): DAGVTQSPTHLIKTRGQQVTLRCSPKSGHDTVSWYQQALGQGPQFIFQYYEEEERQRGNFPDRFSGHQFPNYSSELNVNALLLGDSALYLCASSPFVGNQPQHFGDGTRLSIL.

The gene calls are TRBV7-2 and TRBJ2-1; 7 nucleotides line up with TRBD2. Germline V gene sequence: CDR1 SGHTA, CDR2 FQGNSA. Losses at the gene ends were 1 base for V and 0 bases for J; bases not matched to a gene: 3. The CDR3 has 16 residues. The DNA for the CDR3 is TGTGCCAGCAGCTTAGTCCTAGCGGTCTCCTACAATGAGCAGTTCTTC. It specifies CASSLVLAVSYNEQFF.

This chain links TRBV21-1 with TRBJ2-1; the DNA was not compared with TRBD2, the D call given in the table. TRBV21-1 is annotated as a pseudogene. CDR3 size: 17 residues. The CDR3 coding sequence is TGTGCCAGCAGCAACCTGGGACTAGCGGGAAGACCCAATGAGCAGTTCTTC. Translated: CASSNLGLAGRPNEQFF.

The chain uses TRBV18 and TRBJ1-2, with 9 positions matching TRBD1. The CDR3 is 15 amino acids. The V and J ends lost 4 bases and 8 bases, in that order; junction bases with no gene match: 11. Germline CDR1 reads KGHSH; CDR2 reads LQKENI. As DNA, the CDR3 is TGTGCCAGCTCACAAGAATCACAGGGGGCTTTGGGCTACACCTTC. Translated: CASSQESQGALGYTF. Together with reference TRBV18 and TRBJ1-2, the CDR3 gives the full variable domain: NAGVMQNPRHLVRRRGQEARLRCSPMKGHSHVYWYRQLPEEGLKFMVYLQKENIIDESGMPKERFSAEFPKEGPSILRIQQVVRGDSAAYFCASSQESQGALGYTFGSGTRLTVV.

The chain joins TRBV27 to TRBJ1-3; D gene ambiguous. Germline lookup yields CDR1 MNHEY and CDR2 SMNVEV (reference sequence). Trimming left V 4 bases short and J 4 bases short, with 8 bases between. The CDR3 covers 13 residues. CDR3 region: CASSSPYGNTIYF. The CDR3 DNA reads TGTGCCAGCAGTTCACCATACGGAAACACCATATATTTT.

This clone has only a few counts. This rearrangement joins TRBV27 to TRBJ2-7, with 10 bases aligning to TRBD2. CDR3 length: 14 amino acids. Germline V gene data show CDR1 as MNHEY and CDR2 as SMNVEV (reference sequence). V gave up 4 bases and J gave up 3 bases; unmatched junction bases: 3. The CDR3 is CASSWASGSYEQYF. CDR3 DNA sequence: TGTGCCAGCAGTTGGGCTAGCGGGAGCTACGAGCAGTACTTC.